Listed below are T cell receptor beta chains from one sample, sequenced in a study of blood T cell repertoires in COVID-19. TCRdb's table, derived via immunoSEQ multiplex PCR, lists solely in-frame clones and lacks some. Among hundreds of thousands of clones, around nine tenths were seen once, and the ten largest hold roughly 0.76%. The source material was peripheral blood. These receptors originate from a man aged 18 to 30 with COVID-19, enrolled during active disease. The CDR3 runs from the conserved cysteine through the conserved F or W. Each record gives: V gene, J gene, clone size, D gene, CDR3 DNA, CDR3 protein. D genes are given only for firm matches. Clone size is not always given. Where it is, it says once, few, many or a class for expanded clones.

>TRBV7-8|TRBJ2-5|.|TRBD1
TGTGCCAGCACCGAAGAGACAGGGTTCCAAGAGACCCAGTACTTC
CASTEETGFQETQYF
>TRBV4-1|TRBJ1-2|.|TRBD1
TGCGCCAGCAGCCTCCCGGGACAGGGGTACGGCTACACCTTC
CASSLPGQGYGYTF
>TRBV6-6|TRBJ1-5|.|TRBD1
TGTGCCAGCAGCTATGGACAGGGAGGACAGCCCCAGCATTTT
CASSYGQGGQPQHF
>TRBV5-1|TRBJ2-1|.|TRBD2
TGCGCCAGCAGCTTGGATACTAGCGGGGGGTACAATGAGCAGTTCTTC
CASSLDTSGGYNEQFF
>TRBV2|TRBJ2-3|.|TRBD2
TGTGCCAGCAGCCCCGCTAGCGGGAGGGCCCTCACCCGCACAGATACGCAGTATTTT
CASSPASGRALTRTDTQYF
>TRBV3-1/TRBV3-2|TRBJ1-5|.|TRBD1
TGTGCCAGCAGCCCAGGGACAGGGAGGGCAGCGCCCCAGCATTTT
CASSPGTGRAAPQHF
>TRBV7-2|TRBJ1-5|.|.
TGTGCCAGCAGCTTAGACGGGCAGGGCCATCAGCCCCAGCATTTT
CASSLDGQGHQPQHF
>TRBV18|TRBJ1-5|.|.
TGTGCCAGCTCGCCGGACAGCACCCCCGGCAATCAGCCCCAGCATTTT
CASSPDSTPGNQPQHF
>TRBV5-8|TRBJ2-3|.|.
TGTGCCAGCAGCTTGGTCGGTTCTAGCGGCACAGATACGCAGTATTTT
CASSLVGSSGTDTQYF
>TRBV14|TRBJ2-4|.|TRBD2
TGTGCCAGCAGCCAAGATCTGGCGGGAGGGGGAATTCAGTACTTC
CASSQDLAGGGIQYF
>TRBV7-6|TRBJ2-1|.|TRBD2
TGTGCCAGCAGCTTAGTGGGAGCGGGGGCCTTCTCCTACAATGAGCAGTTCTTC
CASSLVGAGAFSYNEQFF
>TRBV6-1|TRBJ2-1|few|.
TGTGCCAGCAGTCCCATAACTACAGGGATGGCTGAGCAGTTCTTC
CASSPITTGMAEQFF
>TRBV27|TRBJ1-2|.|TRBD1
TGTGCCAGCCTAGGTACTTGGGGCAGGGGGACTCGGGCGGACTACACCTTC
CASLGTWGRGTRADYTF
>TRBV2|TRBJ2-7|.|TRBD1
TGTGCCAGCAGGTCCGGGACAGGGGGCTCCTACGAGCAGTACTTC
CASRSGTGGSYEQYF
>TRBV3-1/TRBV3-2|TRBJ2-5|.|.
TGTGCCAGCAGCCAAGGCACAACCATAGAGACCCAGTACTTC
CASSQGTTIETQYF
>TRBV7-8|TRBJ1-5|.|TRBD1
TGTGCCAGCAGCCCCCGGACAGGGGGCGGCAATCAGCCCCAGCATTTT
CASSPRTGGGNQPQHF
>TRBV7-9|TRBJ2-6|.|.
TGTGCCAGCAGCTTAGGTATCCCTGGGGCCAACGTCCTGACTTTC
CASSLGIPGANVLTF
>TRBV18|TRBJ2-7|.|.
TGTGCCAGCTCACCCCGCCGGGATCTAACCGAGCAGTACTTC
CASSPRRDLTEQYF
>TRBV19|TRBJ2-3|.|.
TGTGCCACCTCAATTGGAGCGCTTGACTCTAGCACAGATACGCAGTATTTT
CATSIGALDSSTDTQYF
>TRBV5-1|TRBJ2-1|.|TRBD2
TGCGCCAGCAGCTACACTAGCGGCTCCTACAATGAGCAGTTCTTC
CASSYTSGSYNEQFF
>TRBV6-1|TRBJ1-2|.|.
TGTGCCAGCAGTGAAGGGGGGGGATCTTATGGCTACACCTTC
CASSEGGGSYGYTF
>TRBV19|TRBJ1-2|.|.
TGTGCCAGTAGTATTGCTCTTCTAGGAGGCTATGGCTACACCTTC
CASSIALLGGYGYTF
>TRBV7-3|TRBJ2-1|.|TRBD2
TGTGCCAGCAAAACGGGACTAGCGGGTGATGAGCAGTTCTTC
CASKTGLAGDEQFF
>TRBV5-8|TRBJ2-7|.|TRBD2
TGTGCCAGCATACGCGGGAGGGTCTACGAGCAGTACTTC
CASIRGRVYEQYF
>TRBV6-6|TRBJ1-1|.|TRBD1
TGTGCCAGCAGTCTCGGGCGGGACAGGGTCATGAACACTGAAGCTTTCTTT
CASSLGRDRVMNTEAFF
>TRBV13|TRBJ1-1|.|.
TGTGCCAGCAGCTTAGTAGGGGGCACTGAAGCTTTCTTT
CASSLVGGTEAFF
>TRBV4-1|TRBJ2-1|.|TRBD2
TGCGCCAGCAGCCAAGATTCGAGCGGGAGGGCGCACAATGAGCAGTTCTTC
CASSQDSSGRAHNEQFF
>TRBV11-2|TRBJ2-7|.|TRBD2
TGTGCCAGCAGCCGTCCGGGGGGGTACGAGCAGTACTTC
CASSRPGGYEQYF
>TRBV9|TRBJ2-7|.|TRBD2
TGTGCCAGCAGCGTCTCCCTTAGCGGGGGGGCCGGCGAGCAGTACTTC
CASSVSLSGGAGEQYF
>TRBV3-1/TRBV3-2|TRBJ2-3|.|.
TGTGCCAGCAGCCAAGGGAGGGTGTGGCAGTATTTT
CASSQGRVWQYF
>TRBV7-9|TRBJ2-4|.|.
TGTGCCAGCAGCTTCGGAGCGGGTATGGACATTCAGTACTTC
CASSFGAGMDIQYF
>TRBV2|TRBJ1-6|.|TRBD1
TGTGCCAGCAGGACAGGGAGCACTCAGGCCCTCCACTTT
CASRTGSTQALHF
>TRBV29-1|TRBJ1-2|.|.
TGCAGCGTTGTGGACACCTACAGCCTTTATGGCTACACCTTC
CSVVDTYSLYGYTF
>TRBV29-1|TRBJ2-1|.|TRBD1
TGCAGCGTTGAAGTCGGGAACCGGGACAGGGGCCCCCGACCTACCCCCAATGAGCAGTTCTTC
CSVEVGNRDRGPRPTPNEQFF
>TRBV20-1|TRBJ1-1|.|.
TGCAGTGCTAGTCCTGTGGCGGCCCTGAACACTGAAGCTTTCTTT
CSASPVAALNTEAFF
>TRBV2|TRBJ1-2|once|TRBD1
TGTGCCAGCAGGAGAGAGACAGGGTCTAACTATGGCTACACCTTC
CASRRETGSNYGYTF
>TRBV5-1|TRBJ2-1|.|TRBD1
TGCGCCAGCAGCTTGGGACAGGGCCAGAGCTCCTACAATGAGCAGTTCTTC
CASSLGQGQSSYNEQFF
>TRBV2|TRBJ2-5|.|TRBD2
TGTGCCAGCGTGCGGGAGGTCAGGGGTGGAGAGACCCAGTACTTC
CASVREVRGGETQYF
>TRBV3-1/TRBV3-2|TRBJ2-7|.|TRBD1
TGTGCCAGCAGCCAAGGGACAGGCTCCTACGAGCAGTACTTC
CASSQGTGSYEQYF
>TRBV5-1|TRBJ2-1|once|TRBD1
TGCGCCAGCGCCGAACAGGGGATAGGACACAATGAGCAGTTCTTC
CASAEQGIGHNEQFF
>TRBV13|TRBJ2-3|once|TRBD2
TGTGCCAGCAGCTTAGAGTCTAGCGGGAGGGATACGCAGTATTTT
CASSLESSGRDTQYF
>TRBV19|TRBJ1-6|once|TRBD1
TGTGCCAGTGGACAGGTTACCAATTCACCCCTCCACTTT
CASGQVTNSPLHF
>TRBV30|TRBJ2-1|.|TRBD1
TGTGCCTTCGACAGGGTGACGAATGAGCAGTTCTTC
CAFDRVTNEQFF
>TRBV6-5|TRBJ2-5|.|TRBD2
TGTGCCAGCAGTTACTCGGATCGATCGGGGGGGACCCAGTACTTC
CASSYSDRSGGTQYF
>TRBV19|TRBJ2-1|.|.
TGTGCCAGTAGTGGTCTTAAGCGGAGCTCCTACAATGAGCAGTTCTTC
CASSGLKRSSYNEQFF
>TRBV14|TRBJ1-2|once|.
TGTGCCAGCAGCCAAGGGACATTCGGCTACACCTTC
CASSQGTFGYTF
>TRBV6-5|TRBJ1-5|.|.
TGTGCCAGCAGAACCGGGACTCGTGGCAATCAGCCCCAGCATTTT
CASRTGTRGNQPQHF
>TRBV30|TRBJ1-1|.|TRBD1
TGTGCCTGGAGTGGGCCCGGGGGGGACAGAAACACTGAAGCTTTCTTT
CAWSGPGGDRNTEAFF
>TRBV5-1|TRBJ1-1|.|TRBD1
TGCGCCAGCAGCCTGTCCGGGACAGGGGGAATGAACACTGAAGCTTTCTTT
CASSLSGTGGMNTEAFF
>TRBV6-1|TRBJ2-5|.|.
TGTGCCAGCAGTGCCGCGAAGGTGGGGCCCCCCGAGGAGACCCAGTACTTC
CASSAAKVGPPEETQYF
>TRBV5-1|TRBJ2-1|.|.
TGCGCCAGCAGCTTGGTGGAATCAGGGGATGAGCAGTTCTTC
CASSLVESGDEQFF
>TRBV2|TRBJ2-4|.|.
TGTGCCAGCAGTCCCAGGGCCCCCTTAGCCAAAAACATTCAGTACTTC
CASSPRAPLAKNIQYF